The rows below give T cell receptor beta chains drawn from one sample of a study of T cell responses to AZD1222 COVID-19 vaccine. Clones were sequenced by immunoSEQ multiplex PCR, and TCRdb holds only the in-frame ones, with some missing. This sample has approximately 150,000 clones, with more than 80% found just once. This specimen was peripheral blood, taken on day 0 of MenACWY control vaccination. The receptors come from an adult in good health. The CDR3 runs from the conserved cysteine through the conserved F or W. Fields, in order: CDR3 protein, CDR3 DNA, J gene, V gene, clone size, D gene. D genes are given only for firm matches. Clone size is not always given. Where it is, it says once, few, many or a class for expanded clones.

CDR3: CASSIARRARMNTEAFF
DNA: TGTGCCAGTAGTATAGCGAGGAGGGCGCGGATGAACACTGAAGCTTTCTTT
J: TRBJ1-1
V: TRBV19
size: -
D: -

CDR3: CASSSDRVINEQFF
DNA: TGTGCCAGCAGCTCTGACAGGGTAATCAATGAGCAGTTCTTC
J: TRBJ2-1
V: TRBV5-4
size: once
D: TRBD1

CDR3: CASSASHSGNTIYF
DNA: TGTGCCAGCAGTGCGAGCCACTCTGGAAACACCATATATTTT
J: TRBJ1-3
V: TRBV2
size: -
D: -

CDR3: CASSIGRQYQETQYF
DNA: TGTGCCAGTAGTATAGGGCGACAGTACCAAGAGACCCAGTACTTC
J: TRBJ2-5
V: TRBV19
size: -
D: -

CDR3: CASSLWQGVGETQYF
DNA: TGTGCCAGCAGCTTGTGGCAGGGGGTGGGAGAGACCCAGTACTTC
J: TRBJ2-5
V: TRBV5-6
size: -
D: TRBD1

CDR3: CASSYFGTSNTGELFF
DNA: TGTGCCAGCAGTTACTTCGGGACATCGAACACCGGGGAGCTGTTTTTT
J: TRBJ2-2
V: TRBV6-5
size: once
D: -

CDR3: CASIPGGNSYNEQFF
DNA: TGTGCCAGCATACCTGGGGGCAACTCCTACAATGAGCAGTTCTTC
J: TRBJ2-1
V: TRBV28
size: -
D: -

CDR3: CASSGRLRGGDEKLFF
DNA: TGTGCCAGCAGCGGGCGACTCAGGGGCGGGGATGAAAAACTGTTTTTT
J: TRBJ1-4
V: TRBV7-6
size: -
D: -

CDR3: CASSQGQSYNEQFF
DNA: TGTGCCAGCAGCCAGGGACAGTCCTACAATGAGCAGTTCTTC
J: TRBJ2-1
V: TRBV7-3
size: -
D: TRBD1

CDR3: CASSQGRELVSPNEQFF
DNA: TGTGCCAGCAGCCAAGGCAGGGAACTGGTTAGTCCCAATGAGCAGTTCTTC
J: TRBJ2-1
V: TRBV14
size: once
D: -

CDR3: CASSLMPRQTNEAFF
DNA: TGTGCCAGCAGTTTAATGCCTCGCCAGACTAATGAAGCTTTCTTT
J: TRBJ1-1
V: TRBV27
size: -
D: -

CDR3: CASSLISNTQYF
DNA: TGTGCCAGCAGCTTGATAAGTAATACGCAGTATTTT
J: TRBJ2-3
V: TRBV7-8
size: -
D: -

CDR3: CASSSWTSGGGTDYEQYF
DNA: TGTGCCAGCAGCTCTTGGACTAGCGGGGGAGGTACCGATTACGAGCAGTACTTC
J: TRBJ2-7
V: TRBV7-2
size: once
D: TRBD2

CDR3: CSVGGLRMDYGYTF
DNA: TGCAGCGTTGGGGGTTTACGGATGGACTATGGCTACACCTTC
J: TRBJ1-2
V: TRBV29-1
size: once
D: -

CDR3: CASSYSGLTEAFF
DNA: TGTGCCAGCAGTTACTCGGGGTTAACTGAAGCTTTCTTT
J: TRBJ1-1
V: TRBV6-2/TRBV6-3
size: -
D: -